The 25 T cell receptor beta chains below were found in one sample sequenced in a study of cytomegalovirus exposure and HLA in healthy donors (dated by TCRdb to about 2017). Libraries were prepared through the immunoSEQ multiplex PCR assay. For the multiplex PCR, a mixture combining 60 forward primers for TCR Vbeta segments and 13 reverse primers for TCR Jbeta segments was used. This is the immuneACCESS table as TCRdb keeps it, with only in-frame sequences that have V and J called. A part of the clones is gone; compared with another copy, unresolved V genes explain less than half, and the rest is unexplained. The sample has about 120,000 clones on record, roughly three fifths of them singletons. Over 8% of the sample lies in the top ten. The sequenced sample was PBMCs. Receptor source: a man between 40 and 49 years old in good health and CMV-seropositive.

The rearrangement links TRBV15 to TRBJ2-7, with TRBD2 matching over 8 bases. The CDR3 consists of 15 residues. The V and J ends lost 1 base and 3 bases, in that order; junction bases with no gene match: 5. The germline gives CDR1 LNHNV, CDR2 YYDKDF (reference sequence). Here the CDR3 reads CATSRGVSGVYEQYF. CDR3 nucleotide sequence: TGTGCCACCAGCAGAGGTGTTAGCGGGGTCTACGAGCAGTACTTC.

This clone occurred a few times. V usage is TRBV6-1 and J usage is TRBJ1-4; TRBD1 agrees at 7 bases. The CDR3 is 15 residues long. V shed 7 bases and J 2 bases; nucleotides not matched to a gene: 7. From germline, CDR1 is MNHNS and CDR2 SASEGT. The CDR3 loop reads CASTPLGQTNEKLFF. For the CDR3, the DNA is TGTGCCAGCACTCCGCTGGGACAGACTAATGAAAAACTGTTTTTT.

In its sample, this clone was seen once. V gene TRBV10-3 combines with J gene TRBJ2-7, with TRBD1 identical over 9 bases. Trimming cost V 4 bases and J 7 bases; bases outside gene matches: 8. This CDR3 is built from 14 residues. The germline gives CDR1 ENHRY, CDR2 SYGVKD. DNA for the CDR3: TGTGCCATCAGTGCGGACAGGGGAGGCCTGGAGCAGTACTTC. Translating it yields CAISADRGGLEQYF.

The chain joins TRBV18 to TRBJ1-6; 10 nucleotides match TRBD1. This CDR3 region has 15 residues. The ends lost 3 bases at V and 7 bases at J; junction bases unmatched: 3. Per germline, CDR1 KGHSH and CDR2 LQKENI. CDR3 sequence (DNA): TGTGCCAGCTCACCGGGACAGGGGAGCAATTCACCCCTCCACTTT. Translating gives CASSPGQGSNSPLHF.

The rearrangement uses TRBV7-9 and TRBJ2-5, with 8 bases lining up with TRBD2. Germline V lookup: CDR1 SEHNR, CDR2 FQNEAQ (reference sequence). V shed 5 bases, J shed 11 bases, and the junction held 16 bases outside the gene matches. The CDR3 runs to 15 residues. The CDR3 nucleotides read TGTGCCAGCAGCCCAAGGACTAGCTTAATGGGGGCGCAGTACTTC. Amino acids: CASSPRTSLMGAQYF.

The gene calls are TRBV10-2 and TRBJ1-2; D is unresolved. CDR3 length: 13 residues. V gave up 4 bases and J gave up 3 bases, with 9 bases separating them. Germline V CDR1 and CDR2: WSHSY, SAAADI. The CDR3 reads CASSGRRDYGYTF. The CDR3 DNA reads as TGCGCCAGCAGTGGGAGACGAGACTATGGCTACACCTTC.

CDR3 region: CASFTTTDNHEQFF. In DNA form, the CDR3 reads TGCGCCAGCTTTACTACTACGGACAATCATGAGCAGTTCTTC. J is TRBJ2-1 and V is TRBV5-1; a possible D gene is TRBD1 (5 bases). The V end lost 7 bases, the J end lost 8 bases, and 19 bases lay between the germline ends. The CDR3 totals 14 residues. Germline V gene sequence: CDR1 SGHRS, CDR2 YFSETQ.

The chain carries TRBV6-4 and TRBJ2-7, with a weak D call TRBD2 (6 bases). The CDR3 extends over 16 amino acids. Trimming cost V 2 bases and J 0 bases, with 14 bases left between them. From germline, CDR1 is MRHNA and CDR2 SNTAGT. For the CDR3, the DNA is TGTGCCAGCAGTGACAAGCTAGCGCAGAGCTCCTACGAGCAGTACTTC. This sequence encodes CASSDKLAQSSYEQYF.

The genes are TRBV6-1 and TRBJ1-1; D perhaps matches TRBD1 (6 bases). This CDR3 is built from 14 residues. V lost 5 bases and J lost 1, with 11 bases in between. Germline V gene data show CDR1 as MNHNS and CDR2 as SASEGT. CDR3 sequence: CASSRTAWNTEAFF. The DNA for the CDR3 is TGTGCCAGCAGTCGGACAGCCTGGAACACTGAAGCTTTCTTT.

This clone is labeled as medium-sized. V and J are TRBV5-8 and TRBJ1-5; 8 nucleotides agree with TRBD1. The V and J ends lost 4 bases and 4 bases, in that order; junction bases with no gene match: 4. CDR1 is SGHTS and CDR2 is YDEGEE in the germline V gene. This CDR3 is 14 amino acids long. CDR3 loop: CASSRRQGNQPQHF. For the CDR3, the DNA is TGTGCCAGCAGCCGTAGACAGGGGAATCAGCCCCAGCATTTT.

The rearrangement links TRBV5-1 to TRBJ2-6, with TRBD1 as a possible D gene (6 bases). Germline V lookup: CDR1 SGHRS, CDR2 YFSETQ. Trimming removed 4 bases at V and 0 bases at J, with 17 bases between. The CDR3 is 18 amino acids. CDR3 amino acids: CASSPPRTDSSGANVLTF. Written as DNA, the CDR3 is TGCGCCAGCAGCCCACCCCGCACGGACAGCTCTGGGGCCAACGTCCTGACTTTC. Full variable domain (remainder filled in from reference TRBV5-1 and TRBJ2-6): KAGVTQTPRYLIKTRGQQVTLSCSPISGHRSVSWYQQTPGQGLQFLFEYFSETQRNKGNFPGRFSGRQFSNSRSEMNVSTLELGDSALYLCASSPPRTDSSGANVLTFGAGSRLTVL.

This clone has only a few counts. The V call is TRBV30, the J call TRBJ2-1; 10 bases are shared with TRBD2. This CDR3 has 18 amino acids. Germline lookup yields CDR1 GTSNPN and CDR2 SVGIG (reference sequence). The V segment lost 0 bases and the J segment 1 base; nucleotides outside the gene matches: 9. The CDR3 nucleotides read TGTGCCTGGAGTGTATCGAGGACTAGCGGTCCTTCCTACAATGAGCAGTTCTTC. It yields the protein CAWSVSRTSGPSYNEQFF.

The chain recombines TRBV9 with TRBJ2-2, with D possibly TRBD2 on 5 matching bases. Per the germline V gene, CDR1 is SGDLS and CDR2 is YYNGEE. V lost 2 bases and J lost 7, with 9 bases in between. The CDR3 runs 13 residues. CDR3: CASSVRADGELFF. For the CDR3, the DNA is TGTGCCAGCAGCGTGAGGGCGGACGGGGAGCTGTTTTTT.

CDR3 nucleotide sequence: TGCGCCAGCAGCCAAGTTACAAGCGGGGGCTCCTACGAGCAGTACTTC. As protein: CASSQVTSGGSYEQYF. The chain joins TRBV4-1 to TRBJ2-7; 8 bases match TRBD2. The CDR3 has 16 amino acids. The germline gives CDR1 MGHRA, CDR2 YSYEKL. V lost 1 base and J lost 0; bases outside the gene matches: 5.

The rearrangement uses TRBV5-4 and TRBJ2-2; 9 bases align to TRBD1. With V trimmed by 5 bases and J by 0 bases, 2 bases remained unmatched. CDR3 size: 15 residues. Germline CDR1 and CDR2: SGHNT and YYREEE (reference sequence). The CDR3 spells CASSRTGANTGELFF. In DNA form, the CDR3 reads TGTGCCAGCAGTAGGACAGGGGCGAACACCGGGGAGCTGTTTTTT.

The CDR3 nucleotides read TGCGCCAGCAGCACGTGGGGGGGGGATGAAGCTTTCTTT. Translated: CASSTWGGDEAFF. The chain is built from TRBV5-1 and TRBJ1-1, with D perhaps TRBD1 (5 bases). Germline V lookup: CDR1 SGHRS, CDR2 YFSETQ. The CDR3 sequence is 13 residues long. The ends were cut back, 4 bases at V and 7 bases at J, with 14 bases in the middle.

The chain has TRBV11-2 and TRBJ1-5; no firm D call. Germline CDR1 SGHAT, CDR2 FQNNGV. This CDR3 is 13 amino acids long. V dropped 0 bases and J dropped 7 bases, with 7 bases sitting between them. CDR3 sequence: CASSLDVGQPQHF. DNA for the CDR3: TGTGCCAGCAGCTTAGACGTGGGCCAGCCCCAGCATTTT.

J is TRBJ2-1 and V is TRBV7-9; no reliable D call. V was trimmed by 0 bases and J by 4 bases, leaving 4 bases between them. The CDR3 is 13 amino acids. CDR1 is SEHNR, CDR2 FQNEAQ, per germline (reference sequence). DNA of the CDR3: TGTGCCAGCAGCTTAGCCGCGTACAATGAGCAGTTCTTC. This sequence encodes CASSLAAYNEQFF. Variable domain in full (rest from reference TRBV7-9 and TRBJ2-1): DTGVSQNPRHKITKRGQNVTFRCDPISEHNRLYWYRQTLGQGPEFLTYFQNEAQLEKSRLLSDRFSAERPKGSFSTLEIQRTEQGDSAMYLCASSLAAYNEQFFGPGTRLTVL.

V and J are TRBV7-9 and TRBJ2-7; a weak D match, TRBD1 (7 bases). Germline values: CDR1 SEHNR, CDR2 FQNEAQ (reference sequence). The CDR3 has 16 amino acids. V lost 1 base and J 5 bases, leaving 18 bases between the germline ends. CDR3 residues: CASSLEGRQGGHEQYF. CDR3 sequence (DNA): TGTGCCAGCAGCTTAGAAGGGAGACAGGGAGGACACGAGCAGTACTTC.

This clone was recorded a few times. The DNA of the CDR3 is TGTGCCAGTAGTATCTCCCCTAGCGGGAGTGAGACCCAGTACTTC. Translating it yields CASSISPSGSETQYF. This sequence joins TRBV19 and TRBJ2-5, with 10 bases matching TRBD2. With V trimmed by 3 bases and J by 5 bases, 6 bases remained unmatched. The V gene's germline CDR1 is LNHDA and CDR2 SQIVND (reference sequence). The CDR3 loop spans 15 amino acids.

The rearrangement uses TRBV5-6 and TRBJ1-4, with D possibly matching TRBD1 (5 bases). V was shortened by 0 bases and J by 7 bases, with 16 bases between the two germline ends. The CDR3 extends over 16 amino acids. Germline loops: CDR1 SGHDT, CDR2 YYEEEE. CDR3 in DNA: TGTGCCAGCAGCTTGGGACAGCCAAGCTACTTTGAAAAACTGTTTTTT. Translating it yields CASSLGQPSYFEKLFF.

This clone was seen more than once but under ten times. The chain joins TRBV7-9 to TRBJ2-3, with D hard to call. CDR3 length: 13 residues. V shed 4 bases and J shed 1 base, with 6 bases lying between them. The germline V gene has CDR1 SEHNR and CDR2 FQNEAQ (reference sequence). CDR3: CASSYPGTDTQYF. The CDR3 DNA is TGTGCCAGCAGCTATCCCGGCACAGATACGCAGTATTTT.

This clone has just a few counts. The chain carries TRBV5-1 and TRBJ1-2, with D hard to call. The ends were cut back, 0 bases at V and 7 bases at J, with 22 bases in the middle. The germline V gene has CDR1 SGHRS and CDR2 YFSETQ. The CDR3 sequence is 17 residues long. The CDR3 DNA reads TGCGCCAGCAGCTTGGCCGCGGACGTGGAGGGTTCGGGTGGCTACACCTTC. Protein: CASSLAADVEGSGGYTF.

This clone has just a few counts. The chain joins TRBV15 to TRBJ1-5, with D unclear. Germline V CDR1 and CDR2: LNHNV, YYDKDF (reference sequence). The CDR3 sequence is 14 residues long. V was trimmed by 0 bases and J by 2 bases, leaving 5 bases between them. The CDR3 DNA reads as TGTGCCACCAGCAGAGACAGTGGCAATCAGCCCCAGCATTTT. Protein product: CATSRDSGNQPQHF.

A single count supports this clone. The J gene is TRBJ1-2, the V gene TRBV19; D remains ambiguous. Germline loops: CDR1 LNHDA, CDR2 SQIVND (reference sequence). CDR3 length: 12 residues. V was cut by 0 bases and J by 5 bases, with 4 bases left in between. In DNA form, the CDR3 reads TGTGCCAGTAGTATAGAGCGTTATGGCTACACCTTC. Protein product: CASSIERYGYTF.